Following are 25 T cell receptor beta chains from one sample sequenced in a study of blood T cell repertoires in COVID-19. Sequencing used immunoSEQ multiplex PCR; TCRdb keeps in-frame clones, though not all of them. Altogether about 140,000 clones are present, 80% to 85% being singletons, with the ten largest covering around 8.8%. The sequenced sample consisted of peripheral blood. The source of these receptors is a human donor in a cohort sampled during active COVID-19.

This clone appeared once. The chain joins TRBV28 to TRBJ2-7, with 10 bases lining up with TRBD2. The junction had 10 bases not matched to a gene; V was cut back by 6 bases and J by 5 bases. The CDR3 is 15 residues long. The germline gives CDR1 MDHEN, CDR2 SYDVKM. The CDR3 reads CASSRIAGGGNEQYF. The CDR3 coding sequence is TGTGCCAGCAGCCGAATAGCGGGAGGAGGTAACGAGCAGTACTTC.

The chain has TRBV21-1 and TRBJ2-3; TRBD1 is taken as the D call from the table, unchecked against the DNA. TRBV21-1 is labeled a pseudogene. The CDR3 spans 15 residues. CDR3 DNA: TGTGCCAGCAGCAACCCGGGACAGGGAATAGATACGCAGTATTTT. Amino acid sequence: CASSNPGQGIDTQYF.

The chain is built from TRBV13 and TRBJ2-7; 7 nucleotides match TRBD2. Germline values: CDR1 PRHDT, CDR2 FYEKMQ (reference sequence). This CDR3 comprises 15 residues. V dropped 7 bases and J dropped 2; count of bases not matched to a gene: 11. The CDR3 DNA is TGTGCCAGCACCCTTGGGGCGGGAGAAACCTACGAGCAGTACTTC. It yields the protein CASTLGAGETYEQYF.

The gene calls are TRBV9 and TRBJ1-4; TRBD1 is a possible D gene (5 bases). The CDR3 is 14 residues long. V gave up 1 base and J gave up 8 bases, with 12 bases separating them. CDR1 SGDLS and CDR2 YYNGEE come from the germline V gene. The DNA of the CDR3 is TGTGCCAGCAGCGTAACAGGAGGGCAAGAAAAACTGTTTTTT. Translated, it gives CASSVTGGQEKLFF.

The gene calls are TRBV28 and TRBJ2-7, with 8 positions matching TRBD1. Germline CDR1 reads MDHEN; CDR2 reads SYDVKM. This CDR3 comprises 15 residues. The trim removed 5 bases at V and 0 bases at J, leaving 6 bases unmatched. The CDR3 DNA sequence: TGTGCCAGCAGTACAGGGGGTGAGAGCTCCTACGAGCAGTACTTC. It encodes CASSTGGESSYEQYF.

This chain uses TRBV27 with TRBJ2-2, with D possibly TRBD1 on 6 matching bases. CDR1 MNHEY and CDR2 SMNVEV come from the germline V gene (reference sequence). The CDR3 sequence is 20 residues long. V was shortened by 0 bases and J by 4 bases, with 24 bases between the two germline ends. DNA for the CDR3: TGTGCCAGCAGTTTATCGACTTCAACCCGGACAGTACACGGCACCGGGGAGCTGTTTTTT. Its protein product is CASSLSTSTRTVHGTGELFF.

This clone has just a few counts. This chain connects TRBV18 to TRBJ2-2, with D maybe TRBD2 (5 bases). CDR3 length equals 15 residues. Trimming left V 6 bases short and J 2 bases short, with 13 bases between. Germline CDR1 and CDR2: KGHSH and LQKENI. CDR3 region: CASSSQSGNTGELFF. The CDR3 nucleotides are TGTGCCAGCTCCTCCCAGAGCGGCAACACCGGGGAGCTGTTTTTT. Supplemented by reference TRBV18 and TRBJ2-2, the full variable domain reads NAGVMQNPRHLVRRRGQEARLRCSPMKGHSHVYWYRQLPEEGLKFMVYLQKENIIDESGMPKERFSAEFPKEGPSILRIQQVVRGDSAAYFCASSSQSGNTGELFFGEGSRLTVL.

This clone was seen a single time. The V gene is TRBV2, the J gene TRBJ2-7, with D perhaps matching TRBD1 (7 bases). Trimming removed 6 bases at V and 2 bases at J, with 17 bases between. The CDR3 covers 15 residues. CDR1 SNHLY and CDR2 FYNNEI come from the germline V gene. In nucleotides, the CDR3 is TGTGCCAGCAGCCCAGGGGGGTTGAGCACCTACGAGCAGTACTTC. This sequence encodes CASSPGGLSTYEQYF.

The rearrangement links TRBV7-3 to TRBJ2-2, with D perhaps matching TRBD1 (6 bases). The CDR3 has 14 amino acids. Germline CDR1 is SGHTA and CDR2 is FQGTGA. V was clipped by 8 bases and J by 6 bases, with 16 bases between them. In nucleotides, the CDR3 is TGTGCCAGCGCCCCTGACAGGAGTTCCGGGGAGCTGTTTTTT. This translates into CASAPDRSSGELFF.

The CDR3 spells CASSQDALEEQFF. As DNA, the CDR3 is TGCGCCAGCAGCCAAGATGCTTTAGAAGAGCAGTTCTTC. This chain connects TRBV4-3 to TRBJ2-1; D is ambiguous. The CDR3 is made up of 13 amino acids. Germline lookup yields CDR1 LGHNA and CDR2 YSLEER. The ends were cut back, 0 bases at V and 10 bases at J, with 10 bases in the middle.

This chain connects TRBV4-2 to TRBJ2-4; 7 positions agree with TRBD1. CDR1 and CDR2 (germline): LGHNA, YNFKEQ. CDR3 length: 13 amino acids. V trimming: 0 bases; J trimming: 10 bases; junction bases outside the gene matches: 3. This CDR3 reads CASSQDPGGIQYF. CDR3 DNA: TGTGCCAGCAGCCAAGATCCAGGGGGAATTCAGTACTTC.

The chain is built from TRBV18 and TRBJ2-1; 7 nucleotides agree with TRBD1. The V and J ends lost 3 bases and 5 bases, in that order; junction bases with no gene match: 7. The length of the CDR3 is 15 residues. CDR1 and CDR2 (germline): KGHSH, LQKENI. The CDR3 loop reads CASSPDLDRDNEQFF. The CDR3 DNA follows: TGTGCCAGCTCACCGGACTTAGACAGGGACAATGAGCAGTTCTTC. Complete variable domain (other parts from reference TRBV18 and TRBJ2-1): NAGVMQNPRHLVRRRGQEARLRCSPMKGHSHVYWYRQLPEEGLKFMVYLQKENIIDESGMPKERFSAEFPKEGPSILRIQQVVRGDSAAYFCASSPDLDRDNEQFFGPGTRLTVL.

V gene TRBV29-1 combines with J gene TRBJ1-2, with 8 nucleotides matching TRBD1. V trimming: 6 bases; J trimming: 7 bases; junction bases outside the gene matches: 10. CDR3 size: 13 residues. CDR1 is SQVTM, CDR2 ANQGSEA, per germline. CDR3 loop: CSVVRQGYGGYTF. The CDR3 DNA follows: TGCAGCGTGGTAAGACAGGGGTACGGTGGCTACACCTTC.

This clone was seen more than once but under ten times. The V and J genes are TRBV19 and TRBJ2-7; 9 nucleotides align to TRBD1. Germline loops: CDR1 LNHDA, CDR2 SQIVND (reference sequence). The junction had 3 bases not matched to a gene; V was cut back by 3 bases and J by 0 bases. The CDR3 has 15 residues. DNA for the CDR3: TGTGCCAGTAGTATCGGGACAGGGAGCTCCTACGAGCAGTACTTC. Protein: CASSIGTGSSYEQYF.

In its sample, this clone was seen a few times. The rearrangement links TRBV5-4 to TRBJ1-5, with D possibly being TRBD1 (5 bases). CDR3 length: 14 amino acids. Between the trimmed V and J ends, which lost 0 bases and 3 bases, there was a span of 7 bases. In germline, CDR1 is SGHNT, CDR2 YYREEE (reference sequence). The CDR3 sequence: CASSLAGINQPQHF. CDR3 coding DNA: TGTGCCAGCAGCTTGGCAGGGATCAATCAGCCCCAGCATTTT.

This clone came up a few times. The rearrangement links TRBV2 to TRBJ2-7; D is uncertain. Trimming took off 4 bases at V and 3 bases at J, with 7 bases between the two ends. CDR1 SNHLY and CDR2 FYNNEI come from the germline V gene. This CDR3 is 12 amino acids long. DNA of the CDR3: TGTGCCAGCAGTGTATACAGCTACGAGCAGTACTTC. It encodes CASSVYSYEQYF.

J is TRBJ1-5 and V is TRBV5-6; perhaps TRBD1 as D (5 bases). Trimming took 1 base from V and 5 from J, leaving 10 bases between them. The CDR3 extends over 14 amino acids. The germline CDR1 and CDR2 sequences are SGHDT and YYEEEE. The CDR3 DNA reads TGTGCCAGCAGCTTGAAAACAGGAGATCAGCCCCAGCATTTT. Its protein product is CASSLKTGDQPQHF.

This clone was observed a few times. CDR3 protein: CASSPSYQETQYF. CDR3 sequence (DNA): TGTGCTAGTTCCCCCAGTTACCAAGAGACCCAGTACTTC. This chain connects TRBV12-5 to TRBJ2-5; D gene unclear. Looked up from germline, CDR1 is LGHNT and CDR2 is FRNRAP. The CDR3 is made up of 13 amino acids. V was shortened by 8 bases and J by 0 bases, with 10 bases between the two germline ends.

This sequence joins TRBV4-1 and TRBJ1-5, with TRBD1 as a possible D gene (6 bases). Per germline, CDR1 MGHRA and CDR2 YSYEKL. V was cut by 0 bases and J by 4 bases, with 13 bases left in between. CDR3 length: 16 residues. Here the CDR3 reads CASSQELGATNQPQHF. The CDR3 region has the DNA TGCGCCAGCAGCCAAGAATTGGGGGCGACAAATCAGCCCCAGCATTTT.

This chain connects TRBV18 to TRBJ2-5; possible D gene TRBD2, 6 bases. Germline V gene lookup returns CDR1 KGHSH and CDR2 LQKENI. The V end lost 2 bases, the J end lost 5 bases, and 9 bases lay between the germline ends. This CDR3 contains 13 residues. In DNA, the CDR3 is TGTGCCAGCTCACCATCAGCGGGCGAGACCCAGTACTTC. Translation: CASSPSAGETQYF.

The V call is TRBV3-1 (or the pseudogene TRBV3-2), the J call TRBJ1-5; 7 bases are shared with TRBD1. Germline lookup yields CDR1 LGHDT and CDR2 YNNKEL (reference sequence). This CDR3 has 16 amino acids. The V segment lost 5 bases and the J segment 2 bases; nucleotides outside the gene matches: 9. The chain's CDR3 is CASSSRQGLRNQPQHF. CDR3 nucleotides: TGTGCCAGCAGCTCGAGACAGGGTCTGCGCAATCAGCCCCAGCATTTT.

Many counts were recorded for this clone. The rearrangement joins TRBV5-4 to TRBJ1-6, with 9 bases matching TRBD1. This CDR3 has 16 residues. J was trimmed by 10 bases and V by 5 bases; bases with no gene match: 13. CDR1 is SGHNT, CDR2 YYREEE, per germline (reference sequence). CDR3 sequence (DNA): TGTGCCAGCAGGCGAGCCGGGACAGGGCCCTTCTCACCCCTCCACTTT. This encodes CASRRAGTGPFSPLHF.

The gene calls are TRBV5-1 and TRBJ2-5, with TRBD2 matching over 10 bases. CDR1 SGHRS and CDR2 YFSETQ come from the germline V gene. V shed 0 bases, J shed 4 bases, and the junction held 6 bases outside the gene matches. There are 16 residues in the CDR3. The CDR3 reads CASSLAVAGGIETQYF. The CDR3 nucleotides read TGCGCCAGCAGCTTGGCCGTAGCGGGAGGTATAGAGACCCAGTACTTC.

The chain is built from TRBV7-3 and TRBJ2-3; 7 bases map to TRBD2. J lost 5 bases, V lost 0 bases, and 11 bases had no gene match. The CDR3 sequence is 17 residues long. CDR1 and CDR2 (germline): SGHTA, FQGTGA. This CDR3 reads CASSLTGGRWTRDTQYF. Written as DNA, the CDR3 is TGTGCCAGCAGCTTAACGGGCGGGAGATGGACACGAGATACGCAGTATTTT.

This rearrangement joins TRBV3-1 (or the pseudogene TRBV3-2) to TRBJ2-1; 7 positions match TRBD1. After removal of 5 bases from V and 5 bases from J, the junction contained 9 bases not matched to a gene. CDR3 size: 15 residues. Germline loops: CDR1 LGHDT, CDR2 YNNKEL (reference sequence). For the CDR3, the DNA is TGTGCCAGCAGCTCAAGACAGGGATGGGACAATGAGCAGTTCTTC. Translating gives CASSSRQGWDNEQFF.